Sequencing of this TCR beta chain was carried out in a study of blood T cells in healthy people across ages. It was with a sample-barcoded 5' primer and a J-beta primer mix that a second PCR of about 6 to 12 cycles was run. Via MiXCR, TCRdb re-called the 5' RACE reads, giving one row per CDR3 protein. The sample consists of some 1,000,000 distinct CDR3 sequences, under 30% of them appearing once. CDR1 is SGHRS and CDR2 is YFSETQ in the germline V gene. The trim removed 4 bases at V and 9 bases at J, leaving 6 bases unmatched. CDR3 length: 13 residues. Another study also made use of these data, one on T cells of mothers and their children.

The V gene is TRBV5-1, the J gene TRBJ1-3; 8 bases are shared with TRBD1. Sequences were obtained from blood. The origin of this receptor is a girl aged 2-10 years in good health. CDR3 amino acids: CASSKGQEGTIYF. CDR3 DNA sequence: TGCGCCAGCAGCAAGGGACAGGAGGGCACCATATATTTT.